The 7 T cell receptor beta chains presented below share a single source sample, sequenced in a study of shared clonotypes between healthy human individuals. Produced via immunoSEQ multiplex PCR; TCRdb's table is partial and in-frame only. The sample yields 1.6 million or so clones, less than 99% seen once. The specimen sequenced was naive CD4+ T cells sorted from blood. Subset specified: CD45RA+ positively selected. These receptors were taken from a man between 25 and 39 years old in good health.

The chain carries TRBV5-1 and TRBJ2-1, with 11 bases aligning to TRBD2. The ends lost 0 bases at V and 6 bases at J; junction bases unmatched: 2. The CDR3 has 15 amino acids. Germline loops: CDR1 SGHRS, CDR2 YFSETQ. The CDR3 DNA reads TGCGCCAGCAGCTTGGATCTAGCGGGAGGCAATGAGCAGTTCTTC. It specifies CASSLDLAGGNEQFF.

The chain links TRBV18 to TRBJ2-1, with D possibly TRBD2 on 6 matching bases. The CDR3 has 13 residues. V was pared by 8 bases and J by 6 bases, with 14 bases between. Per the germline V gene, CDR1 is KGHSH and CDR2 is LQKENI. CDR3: CASASGRINEQFF. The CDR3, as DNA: TGTGCCAGCGCGTCCGGGAGAATCAATGAGCAGTTCTTC. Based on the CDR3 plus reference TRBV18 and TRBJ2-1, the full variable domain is NAGVMQNPRHLVRRRGQEARLRCSPMKGHSHVYWYRQLPEEGLKFMVYLQKENIIDESGMPKERFSAEFPKEGPSILRIQQVVRGDSAAYFCASASGRINEQFFGPGTRLTVL.

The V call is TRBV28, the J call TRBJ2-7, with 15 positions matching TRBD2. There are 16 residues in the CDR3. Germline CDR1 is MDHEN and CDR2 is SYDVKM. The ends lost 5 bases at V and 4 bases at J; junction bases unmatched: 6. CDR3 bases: TGTGCCAGCAGTCCCGGACTAGCGGGAGGGTTTTACGAGCAGTACTTC. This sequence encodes CASSPGLAGGFYEQYF.

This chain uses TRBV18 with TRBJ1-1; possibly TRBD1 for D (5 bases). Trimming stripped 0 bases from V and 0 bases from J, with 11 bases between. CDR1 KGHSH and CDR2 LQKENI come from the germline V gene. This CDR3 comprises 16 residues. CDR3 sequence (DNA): TGTGCCAGCTCACCACCTGAAGGGGCGCTGAACACTGAAGCTTTCTTT. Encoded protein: CASSPPEGALNTEAFF.

As DNA, the CDR3 is TGTGCCAGCAGTTACGAAAAGGGACAGCTAGGACATGAGCAGTTCTTC. Protein sequence: CASSYEKGQLGHEQFF. This chain joins TRBV6-5 and TRBJ2-1; TRBD1 matches at 7 bases. V gave up 2 bases and J gave up 8 bases; unmatched junction bases: 12. The CDR3 runs 16 residues. The germline gives CDR1 MNHEY, CDR2 SVGAGI.

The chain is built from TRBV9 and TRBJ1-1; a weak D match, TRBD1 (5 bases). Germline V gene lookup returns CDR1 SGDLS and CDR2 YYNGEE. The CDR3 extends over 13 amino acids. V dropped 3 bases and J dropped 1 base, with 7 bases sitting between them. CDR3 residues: CASSATENTEAFF. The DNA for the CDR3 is TGTGCCAGCAGCGCGACAGAGAACACTGAAGCTTTCTTT.

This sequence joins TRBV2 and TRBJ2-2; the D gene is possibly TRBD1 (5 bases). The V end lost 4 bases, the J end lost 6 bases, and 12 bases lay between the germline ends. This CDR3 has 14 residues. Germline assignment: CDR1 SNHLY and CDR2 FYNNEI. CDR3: CASSGGIRPGELFF. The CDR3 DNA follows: TGTGCCAGCAGTGGGGGCATAAGGCCCGGGGAGCTGTTTTTT.